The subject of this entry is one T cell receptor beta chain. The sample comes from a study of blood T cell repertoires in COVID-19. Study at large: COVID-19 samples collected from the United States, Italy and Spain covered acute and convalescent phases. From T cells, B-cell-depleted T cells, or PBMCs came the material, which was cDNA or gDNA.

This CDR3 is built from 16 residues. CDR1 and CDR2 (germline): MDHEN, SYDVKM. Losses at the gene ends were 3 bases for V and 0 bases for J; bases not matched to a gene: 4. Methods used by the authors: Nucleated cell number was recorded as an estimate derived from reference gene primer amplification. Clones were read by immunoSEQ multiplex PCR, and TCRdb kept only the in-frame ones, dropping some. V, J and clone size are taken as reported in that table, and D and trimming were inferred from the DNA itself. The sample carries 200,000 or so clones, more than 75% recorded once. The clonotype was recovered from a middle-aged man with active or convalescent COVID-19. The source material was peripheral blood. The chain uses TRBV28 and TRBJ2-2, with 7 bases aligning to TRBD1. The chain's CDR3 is CASSFSGTANTGELFF. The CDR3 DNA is TGTGCCAGCAGTTTCTCCGGGACAGCGAACACCGGGGAGCTGTTTTTT.